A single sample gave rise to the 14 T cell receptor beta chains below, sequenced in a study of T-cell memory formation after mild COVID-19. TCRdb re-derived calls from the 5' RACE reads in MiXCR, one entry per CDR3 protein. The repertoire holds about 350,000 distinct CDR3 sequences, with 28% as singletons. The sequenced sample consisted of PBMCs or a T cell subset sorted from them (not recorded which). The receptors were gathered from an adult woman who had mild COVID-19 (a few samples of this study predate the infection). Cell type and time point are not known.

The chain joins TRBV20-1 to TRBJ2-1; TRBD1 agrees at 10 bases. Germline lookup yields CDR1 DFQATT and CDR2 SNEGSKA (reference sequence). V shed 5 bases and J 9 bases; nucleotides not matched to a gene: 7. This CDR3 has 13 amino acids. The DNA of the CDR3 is TGCAGTGCTGAGCCCGGGACAGGGGCTGAGCAGTTCTTC. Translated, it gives CSAEPGTGAEQFF.

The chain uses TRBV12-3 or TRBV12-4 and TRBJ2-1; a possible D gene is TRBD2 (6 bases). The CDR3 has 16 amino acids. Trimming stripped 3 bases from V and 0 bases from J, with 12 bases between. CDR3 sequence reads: CASSFSGTYSYNEQFF. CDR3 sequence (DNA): TGTGCCAGCAGTTTCTCCGGGACTTACTCCTACAATGAGCAGTTCTTC.

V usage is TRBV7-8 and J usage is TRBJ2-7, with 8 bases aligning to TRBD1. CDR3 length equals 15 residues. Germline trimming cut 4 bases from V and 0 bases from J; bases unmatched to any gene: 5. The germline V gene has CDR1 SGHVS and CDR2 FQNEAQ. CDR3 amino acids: CASSSTGVLSYEQYF. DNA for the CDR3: TGTGCCAGCAGCTCGACAGGGGTCCTCTCCTACGAGCAGTACTTC. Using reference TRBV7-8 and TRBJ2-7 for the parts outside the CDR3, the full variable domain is GAGVSQSPRYKVAKRGQDVALRCDPISGHVSLFWYQQALGQGPEFLTYFQNEAQLDKSGLPSDRFFAERPEGSVSTLKIQRTQQEDSAVYLCASSSTGVLSYEQYFGPGTRLTVT.

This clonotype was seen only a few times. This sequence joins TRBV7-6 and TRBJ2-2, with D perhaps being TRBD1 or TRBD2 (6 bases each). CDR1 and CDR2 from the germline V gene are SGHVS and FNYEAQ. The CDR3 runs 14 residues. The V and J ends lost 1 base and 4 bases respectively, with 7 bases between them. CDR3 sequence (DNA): TGTGCCAGCAGCTTAGGGGGGGCCACCGGGGAGCTGTTTTTT. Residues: CASSLGGATGELFF.

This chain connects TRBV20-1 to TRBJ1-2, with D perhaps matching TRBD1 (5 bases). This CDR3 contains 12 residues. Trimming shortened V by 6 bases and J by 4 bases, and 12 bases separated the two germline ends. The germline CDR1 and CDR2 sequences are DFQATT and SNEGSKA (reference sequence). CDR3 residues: CSAIQDRYGYTF. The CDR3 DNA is TGCAGTGCAATACAGGACCGCTATGGCTACACCTTC.

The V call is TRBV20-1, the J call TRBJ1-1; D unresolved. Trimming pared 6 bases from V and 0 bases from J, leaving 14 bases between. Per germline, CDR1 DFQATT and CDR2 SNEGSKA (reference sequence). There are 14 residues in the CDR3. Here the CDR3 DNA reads TGCAGTGCCCAAAGGGCACTTTTGAACACTGAAGCTTTCTTT. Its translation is CSAQRALLNTEAFF.

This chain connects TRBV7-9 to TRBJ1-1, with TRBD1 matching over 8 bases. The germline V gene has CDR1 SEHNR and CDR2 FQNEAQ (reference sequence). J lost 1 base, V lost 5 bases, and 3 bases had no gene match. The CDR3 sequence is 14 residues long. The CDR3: CASSAQGGNTEAFF. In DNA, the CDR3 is TGTGCCAGCAGCGCACAGGGGGGGAACACTGAAGCTTTCTTT.

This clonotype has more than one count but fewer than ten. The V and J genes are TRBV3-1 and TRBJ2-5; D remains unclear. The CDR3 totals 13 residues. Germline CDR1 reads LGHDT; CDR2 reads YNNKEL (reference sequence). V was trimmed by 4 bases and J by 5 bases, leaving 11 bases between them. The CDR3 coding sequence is TGTGCCAGCAGCCTCCTTGGGGTGGAGACCCAGTACTTC. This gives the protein CASSLLGVETQYF.

The CDR3 coding sequence is TGTGCCAGCAGCTTCCGGAACAAAGGGTACAGGGGCGGAAGCACTGAAGCTTTCTTT. It encodes CASSFRNKGYRGGSTEAFF. The chain carries TRBV5-5 and TRBJ1-1, with 7 bases fitting TRBD1. CDR1 is SGHKS and CDR2 is YYEKEE in the germline V gene (reference sequence). V trimming: 2 bases; J trimming: 4 bases; junction bases outside the gene matches: 20. The CDR3 has 19 amino acids.

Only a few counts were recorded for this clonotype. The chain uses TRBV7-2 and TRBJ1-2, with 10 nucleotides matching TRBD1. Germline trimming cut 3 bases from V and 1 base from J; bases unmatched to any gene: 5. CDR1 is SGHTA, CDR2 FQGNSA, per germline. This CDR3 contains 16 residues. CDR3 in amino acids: CASSLGQGIDNYGYTF. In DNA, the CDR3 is TGTGCCAGCAGCTTGGGACAGGGGATCGATAACTATGGCTACACCTTC. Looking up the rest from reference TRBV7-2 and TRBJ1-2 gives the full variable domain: GAGVSQSPSNKVTEKGKDVELRCDPISGHTALYWYRQSLGQGLEFLIYFQGNSAPDKSGLPSDRFSAERTGGSVSTLTIQRTQQEDSAVYLCASSLGQGIDNYGYTFGSGTRLTVV.

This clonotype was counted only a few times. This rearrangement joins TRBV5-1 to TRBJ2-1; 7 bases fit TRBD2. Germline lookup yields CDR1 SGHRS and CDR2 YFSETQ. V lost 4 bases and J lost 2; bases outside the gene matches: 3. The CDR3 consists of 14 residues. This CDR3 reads CASSHGLAYNEQFF. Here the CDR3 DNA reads TGCGCCAGCAGCCACGGACTAGCCTACAATGAGCAGTTCTTC.

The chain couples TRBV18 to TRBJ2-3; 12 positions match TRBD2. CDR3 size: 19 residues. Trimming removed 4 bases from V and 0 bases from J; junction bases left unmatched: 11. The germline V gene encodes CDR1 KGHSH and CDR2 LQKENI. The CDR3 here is CASSHLKTSGSSSTDTQYF. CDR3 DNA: TGTGCCAGCTCACACTTGAAGACTAGCGGGAGCTCTAGCACAGATACGCAGTATTTT.

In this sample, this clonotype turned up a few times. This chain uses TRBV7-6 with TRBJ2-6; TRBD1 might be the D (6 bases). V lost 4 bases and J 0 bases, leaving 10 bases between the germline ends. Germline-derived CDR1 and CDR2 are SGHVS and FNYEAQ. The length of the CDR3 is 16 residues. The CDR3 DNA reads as TGTGCCAGCAGCTGGGACAACCGCTCTGGGGCCAACGTCCTGACTTTC. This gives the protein CASSWDNRSGANVLTF.

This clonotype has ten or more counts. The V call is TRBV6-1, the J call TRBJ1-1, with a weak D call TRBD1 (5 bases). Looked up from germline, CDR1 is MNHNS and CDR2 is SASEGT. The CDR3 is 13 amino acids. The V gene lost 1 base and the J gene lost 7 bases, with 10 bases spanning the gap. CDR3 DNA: TGTGCCAGCAGTGAAGTTAACAGGAATGAAGCTTTCTTT. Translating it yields CASSEVNRNEAFF.